The 14 T cell receptor beta chains listed next were all sequenced from one sample in a study of neurological immune-mediated disorders. TCRdb reprocessed the 5' RACE reads via MiXCR and lists one record per CDR3 protein. The sample includes 30,000 to 45,000 distinct CDR3 sequences, roughly 12% seen only once; the top ten take 3.5% to 4%. Sequenced sample: CD4+ T cells from blood. These receptors originate from a woman aged 25 to 45 with HTLV-1-associated myelopathy (HAM/TSP).

This clonotype has a count of ten or more. V gene TRBV7-9 combines with J gene TRBJ1-1; D call uncertain. Trimming removed 5 bases at V and 1 base at J, with 14 bases between. The length of the CDR3 is 15 residues. CDR1 is SEHNR and CDR2 is FQNEAQ in the germline V gene (reference sequence). CDR3 protein: CASSGDGIPNTEAFF. As DNA, the CDR3 is TGTGCCAGCAGCGGAGACGGGATTCCGAACACTGAAGCTTTCTTT. Full variable domain (missing parts from reference TRBV7-9 and TRBJ1-1): DTGVSQNPRHKITKRGQNVTFRCDPISEHNRLYWYRQTLGQGPEFLTYFQNEAQLEKSRLLSDRFSAERPKGSFSTLEIQRTEQGDSAMYLCASSGDGIPNTEAFFGQGTRLTVV.

This clonotype was picked up many times. CDR3 in amino acids: CASSLFSGQGWFGANVLTF. CDR3 in DNA: TGTGCCAGCAGTTTATTTTCCGGACAGGGGTGGTTTGGGGCCAACGTCCTGACTTTC. V gene TRBV27 combines with J gene TRBJ2-6, with 9 nucleotides matching TRBD1. The germline CDR1 and CDR2 sequences are MNHEY and SMNVEV (reference sequence). The CDR3 length is 19 residues. V shed 1 base, J shed 3 bases, and the junction held 10 bases outside the gene matches.

This clonotype came up many times. The chain carries TRBV3-1 and TRBJ1-3, with 7 bases that match TRBD1. This CDR3 is 15 amino acids long. The V segment lost 4 bases and the J segment 1 base; nucleotides outside the gene matches: 4. Germline loops: CDR1 LGHDT, CDR2 YNNKEL (reference sequence). CDR3 coding DNA: TGTGCCAGCAGCCGAGCAGGGGGATCTGGAAACACCATATATTTT. Protein product: CASSRAGGSGNTIYF.

This clonotype occurred many times. This chain uses TRBV3-1 with TRBJ1-3; possibly TRBD1 for D (6 bases). The CDR3 loop spans 14 amino acids. The V end lost 4 bases, the J end lost 1 base, and 8 bases lay between the germline ends. CDR1 and CDR2 from the germline V gene are LGHDT and YNNKEL (reference sequence). The CDR3 here is CASSRTASGNTIYF. For the CDR3, the DNA is TGTGCCAGCAGCCGGACAGCTTCTGGAAACACCATATATTTT.

This clonotype was counted at least ten times. The chain has TRBV5-1 and TRBJ1-2; perhaps TRBD1 as D (6 bases). This CDR3 contains 13 residues. Germline V gene data show CDR1 as SGHRS and CDR2 as YFSETQ. The germline V and J ends were trimmed by 1 base and 7 bases, with 11 bases remaining between them. The CDR3 DNA is TGCGCCAGCAGCTTGCCGGGGGCAGGTGGCTACACCTTC. Protein product: CASSLPGAGGYTF.

This clonotype was detected ten times or more. This rearrangement joins TRBV10-2 to TRBJ1-2; D is perhaps TRBD1 (5 bases). Germline V gives CDR1 WSHSY, CDR2 SAAADI. The CDR3 contains 12 residues. V was pared by 5 bases and J by 3 bases, with 7 bases between. DNA for the CDR3: TGCGCCAGCAGTCGGGACGACTATGGCTACACCTTC. Amino acids: CASSRDDYGYTF.

This clonotype counts as medium-sized. The rearrangement joins TRBV20-1 to TRBJ2-3; 8 bases align to TRBD2. CDR3 length equals 16 residues. The junction had 11 bases not matched to a gene; V was cut back by 6 bases and J by 0 bases. Germline CDR1 is DFQATT and CDR2 is SNEGSKA (reference sequence). CDR3 DNA sequence: TGCAGTGCGGGGCCCCGGGGGGGGGCTAGCACAGATACGCAGTATTTT. Protein product: CSAGPRGGASTDTQYF.

This clonotype has at least ten counts. CDR3 loop: CASSGQGIPQHF. The CDR3 region has the DNA TGTGCCAGCAGTGGACAGGGGATTCCCCAGCATTTT. The genes are TRBV6-1 and TRBJ1-5; 8 bases map to TRBD1. Germline CDR1 is MNHNS and CDR2 is SASEGT. Unmatched junction bases numbered 3, after V lost 4 bases and J lost 10 bases. The CDR3 loop spans 12 amino acids.

This clonotype was recorded at least ten times. The chain has TRBV6-5 and TRBJ2-2; 14 bases align to TRBD2. Germline CDR1 reads MNHEY; CDR2 reads SVGAGI. Trimming removed 2 bases from V and 5 bases from J; junction bases left unmatched: 7. The length of the CDR3 is 18 residues. DNA of the CDR3: TGTGCCAGCAGTTACCACGGACTAGCGGGGGGTAGGACCGGGGAGCTGTTTTTT. Translating it yields CASSYHGLAGGRTGELFF.

This clonotype was picked up one time. The chain couples TRBV5-1 to TRBJ2-1; 8 bases are a match to TRBD1. V was pared by 4 bases and J by 6 bases, with 6 bases of the junction left unmatched. Germline loops: CDR1 SGHRS, CDR2 YFSETQ. This CDR3 contains 14 residues. CDR3 DNA: TGCGCCAGCAGCCCGGGACAGGAGGGCAATGAGCAGTTCTTC. Protein sequence: CASSPGQEGNEQFF.

This clonotype was seen many times. The chain uses TRBV7-8 and TRBJ2-1; 8 bases are a match to TRBD1. The CDR3 is 16 residues long. The V segment lost 5 bases and the J segment 0 bases; nucleotides outside the gene matches: 6. CDR1 is SGHVS and CDR2 is FQNEAQ in the germline V gene. The CDR3 nucleotides read TGTGCCAGCAGCCATTTAACAGGGGGCTCCTACAATGAGCAGTTCTTC. It translates to CASSHLTGGSYNEQFF.

This clonotype was observed many times. The V and J genes are TRBV5-1 and TRBJ2-7; a possible D gene is TRBD2 (6 bases). V was trimmed by 3 bases and J by 6 bases, leaving 16 bases between them. The CDR3 spans 14 residues. CDR1 and CDR2 (germline): SGHRS, YFSETQ. The CDR3 region has the DNA TGCGCCAGCAGCTCCATCCCGGGGGACGGCGAGCAGTACTTC. It yields the protein CASSSIPGDGEQYF.

The sample holds many counts of this clonotype. The chain carries TRBV5-6 and TRBJ1-1; unclear D gene. Germline CDR1 and CDR2: SGHDT and YYEEEE. V was shortened by 0 bases and J by 1 base, with 7 bases between the two germline ends. This CDR3 region has 14 residues. The CDR3 sequence is CASSLAIPNTEAFF. Written as DNA, the CDR3 is TGTGCCAGCAGCTTGGCCATACCGAACACTGAAGCTTTCTTT. The entire variable domain, with the rest obtained from reference TRBV5-6 and TRBJ1-1, is as follows: DAGVTQSPTHLIKTRGQQVTLRCSPKSGHDTVSWYQQALGQGPQFIFQYYEEEERQRGNFPDRFSGHQFPNYSSELNVNALLLGDSALYLCASSLAIPNTEAFFGQGTRLTVV.

This clonotype was counted at least ten times. The chain is built from TRBV7-2 and TRBJ2-7, with 7 bases that match TRBD2. V lost 5 bases to trimming and J lost 6 bases; unmatched junction nucleotides: 10. Germline V gene sequence: CDR1 SGHTA, CDR2 FQGNSA. This CDR3 comprises 14 residues. CDR3 sequence (DNA): TGTGCCAGCAGCAACACTCGCTGGGGGGGCGAGCAGTACTTC. Amino acids: CASSNTRWGGEQYF.